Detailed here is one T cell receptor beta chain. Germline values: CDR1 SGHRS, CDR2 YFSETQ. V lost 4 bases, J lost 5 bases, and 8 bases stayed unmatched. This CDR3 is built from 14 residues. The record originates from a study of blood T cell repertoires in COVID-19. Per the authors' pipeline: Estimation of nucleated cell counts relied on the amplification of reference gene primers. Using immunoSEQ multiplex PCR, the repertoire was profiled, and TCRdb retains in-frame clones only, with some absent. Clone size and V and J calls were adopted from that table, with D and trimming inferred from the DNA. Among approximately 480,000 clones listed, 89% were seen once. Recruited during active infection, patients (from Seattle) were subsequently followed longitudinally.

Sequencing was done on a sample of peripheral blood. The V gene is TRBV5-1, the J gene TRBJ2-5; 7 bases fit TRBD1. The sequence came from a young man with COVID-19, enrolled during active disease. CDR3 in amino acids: CASSLSTGSETQYF. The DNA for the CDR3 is TGCGCCAGCAGCCTTTCGACAGGGTCGGAGACCCAGTACTTC.